The 22 T cell receptor beta chains listed next were all sequenced from one sample in a study of cytomegalovirus exposure and HLA in healthy donors. It was with 60 Vbeta and 13 Jbeta primers that the PCR ran. Some clones are missing from TCRdb's copy, which holds only in-frame ones; the method was immunoSEQ multiplex PCR. This repertoire shows roughly 120,000 clones, 70% to 80% found once; its top ten account for 3.5% to 5%. Specimen: PBMCs. These receptors originate from a man aged 30-40 years in good health and CMV-seropositive.

V is TRBV5-4 and J is TRBJ2-7; tentative D call: TRBD2 (5 bases). CDR3 length: 14 amino acids. Germline V gene lookup returns CDR1 SGHNT and CDR2 YYREEE (reference sequence). Trimming left V 4 bases short and J 2 bases short, with 13 bases between. The DNA of the CDR3 is TGTGCCAGCAGCCCTCTCATCGGGACCTACGAGCAGTACTTC. It specifies CASSPLIGTYEQYF.

The chain joins TRBV2 to TRBJ2-7; no definite D call. The germline V and J ends were trimmed by 8 bases and 2 bases, with 13 bases remaining between them. Germline lookup yields CDR1 SNHLY and CDR2 FYNNEI. CDR3 length equals 13 residues. The CDR3 is CASERRPTYEQYF. The CDR3 nucleotides are TGTGCCAGCGAACGCAGGCCTACCTACGAGCAGTACTTC.

The chain combines TRBV5-8 with TRBJ2-7; D may be TRBD2 (5 bases). V gave up 3 bases and J gave up 0 bases, with 19 bases separating them. The CDR3 spans 17 residues. Germline CDR1 and CDR2: SGHTS and YDEGEE. CDR3 in amino acids: CASSWLRSGRHSYEQYF. The CDR3, as DNA: TGTGCCAGCAGCTGGCTCCGGAGCGGCAGGCACTCCTACGAGCAGTACTTC. The whole variable domain, remainder taken from reference TRBV5-8 and TRBJ2-7, is EAGVTQSPTHLIKTRGQQATLRCSPISGHTSVYWYQQALGLGLQFLLWYDEGEERNRGNFPPRFSGRQFPNYSSELNVNALELEDSALYLCASSWLRSGRHSYEQYFGPGTRLTVT.

This chain uses TRBV20-1 with TRBJ2-3; D remains unclear. Germline values: CDR1 DFQATT, CDR2 SNEGSKA (reference sequence). The V end was cut by 5 bases, the J end by 11 bases, with 14 bases between. The CDR3 totals 11 residues. CDR3 in amino acids: CSAPSALGQYF. The CDR3 DNA reads as TGCAGTGCTCCGAGCGCCTTAGGGCAGTATTTT.

The V call is TRBV9, the J call TRBJ1-2; no clear D. CDR1 is SGDLS and CDR2 is YYNGEE in the germline V gene. The CDR3 runs 15 residues. V was pared by 4 bases and J by 0 bases, with 13 bases between. CDR3 sequence reads: CASSIKAWTNYGYTF. The CDR3 DNA reads TGTGCCAGCAGCATAAAAGCGTGGACTAACTATGGCTACACCTTC.

The CDR3 loop is CASSSVQGLGYGYTF. The CDR3 DNA follows: TGTGCCAGCAGTTCCGTACAGGGCTTGGGTTATGGCTACACCTTC. The chain uses TRBV28 and TRBJ1-2; perhaps TRBD1 as D (6 bases). Deletions cut 4 bases from V and 5 bases from J, with 17 bases between. CDR1 is MDHEN, CDR2 SYDVKM, per germline. The CDR3 has 15 residues.

This clone was observed a few times. This CDR3 is CASSLDRGQGNEKLFF. Written as DNA, the CDR3 is TGTGCCAGCAGCTTAGATCGCGGACAGGGTAATGAAAAACTGTTTTTT. The gene calls are TRBV7-9 and TRBJ1-4; 8 bases are shared with TRBD1. J lost 4 bases, V lost 1 base, and 5 bases had no gene match. Germline lookup yields CDR1 SEHNR and CDR2 FQNEAQ (reference sequence). The CDR3 is 16 residues long. The entire variable domain, with the rest obtained from reference TRBV7-9 and TRBJ1-4, is as follows: DTGVSQNPRHKITKRGQNVTFRCDPISEHNRLYWYRQTLGQGPEFLTYFQNEAQLEKSRLLSDRFSAERPKGSFSTLEIQRTEQGDSAMYLCASSLDRGQGNEKLFFGSGTQLSVL.

This clone was seen once. The rearrangement links TRBV4-3 to TRBJ1-2; perhaps TRBD1 as D (6 bases). The CDR3 runs 15 residues. V was clipped by 0 bases and J by 4 bases, with 12 bases between them. Germline V gene sequence: CDR1 LGHNA, CDR2 YSLEER. In DNA, the CDR3 is TGCGCCAGCAGCCAAGATGGGGGCCGCATCTATGGCTACACCTTC. This encodes CASSQDGGRIYGYTF.

This clone has just one count. The V and J genes are TRBV19 and TRBJ2-7; 9 bases are shared with TRBD2. This CDR3 spans 15 amino acids. The V segment lost 5 bases and the J segment 2 bases; nucleotides outside the gene matches: 7. Germline CDR1 LNHDA, CDR2 SQIVND (reference sequence). The CDR3 here is CASSSSGRLPYEQYF. CDR3 DNA sequence: TGTGCCAGTAGTTCAAGCGGGAGGTTACCCTACGAGCAGTACTTC.

This clone was observed a few times. The rearrangement joins TRBV10-2 to TRBJ1-5; D unresolved. The CDR3 is 14 residues long. CDR1 and CDR2 from the germline V gene are WSHSY and SAAADI. Trimming left V 4 bases short and J 2 bases short, with 9 bases between. In DNA form, the CDR3 reads TGCGCCAGCAGTGGTCGGCAGGGCAATCAGCCCCAGCATTTT. Translation gives CASSGRQGNQPQHF.

The V and J genes are TRBV9 and TRBJ1-2, with 7 bases identical to TRBD1. J lost 7 bases, V lost 8 bases, and 8 bases had no gene match. Germline assignment: CDR1 SGDLS and CDR2 YYNGEE. This CDR3 has 12 residues. CDR3 coding DNA: TGTGCCAGTCGACAGGGCGTTGGTGGCTACACCTTC. As protein: CASRQGVGGYTF. Full variable domain (rest looked up from reference TRBV9 and TRBJ1-2): DSGVTQTPKHLITATGQRVTLRCSPRSGDLSVYWYQQSLDQGLQFLIQYYNGEERAKGNILERFSAQQFPDLHSELNLSSLELGDSALYFCASRQGVGGYTFGSGTRLTVV.

The chain links TRBV19 to TRBJ2-5; TRBD2 matches at 12 bases. This CDR3 contains 16 residues. The germline CDR1 and CDR2 sequences are LNHDA and SQIVND (reference sequence). V lost 4 bases, J lost 1 base, and 4 bases stayed unmatched. CDR3 DNA sequence: TGTGCCAGTAGTACCGGACTAGCGGGAAGCCAAGAGACCCAGTACTTC. Translated, it gives CASSTGLAGSQETQYF.

The rearrangement links TRBV4-1 to TRBJ2-7, with D hard to call. Trimming pared 4 bases from V and 0 bases from J, leaving 10 bases between. Germline assignment: CDR1 MGHRA and CDR2 YSYEKL. The CDR3 loop spans 14 amino acids. CDR3 amino acids: CASSLVVHSYEQYF. In nucleotides, the CDR3 is TGCGCCAGCAGCCTGGTTGTACACTCCTACGAGCAGTACTTC.

This rearrangement joins TRBV5-1 to TRBJ1-6, with 10 bases matching TRBD1. The CDR3 runs to 16 residues. Germline V CDR1 and CDR2: SGHRS, YFSETQ. Trimming at V came to 4 bases and at J to 1 base, leaving 2 bases not matched to a gene. The CDR3 loop reads CASSPGQGSYNSPLHF. CDR3 nucleotide sequence: TGCGCCAGCAGCCCGGGACAGGGGTCCTATAATTCACCCCTCCACTTT.

This clone was detected a few times. CDR3 bases: TGTGCCAGCAGCGTAGAAGGCGGGGATTACTACAATGAGCAGTTCTTC. Encoded protein: CASSVEGGDYYNEQFF. The chain joins TRBV9 to TRBJ2-1, with D possibly matching TRBD2 (6 bases). Trimming shortened V by 0 bases and J by 3 bases, and 13 bases separated the two germline ends. Germline values: CDR1 SGDLS, CDR2 YYNGEE. The CDR3 has 16 amino acids. Using reference TRBV9 and TRBJ2-1 for the parts outside the CDR3, the full variable domain is DSGVTQTPKHLITATGQRVTLRCSPRSGDLSVYWYQQSLDQGLQFLIQYYNGEERAKGNILERFSAQQFPDLHSELNLSSLELGDSALYFCASSVEGGDYYNEQFFGPGTRLTVL.

The chain has TRBV11-2 and TRBJ1-3; maybe TRBD1 (5 bases). Per the germline V gene, CDR1 is SGHAT and CDR2 is FQNNGV. Deletions cut 5 bases from V and 0 bases from J, with 8 bases between. CDR3 size: 14 residues. In DNA, the CDR3 is TGTGCCAGCAGCCGACAGAGCTCTGGAAACACCATATATTTT. Its protein product is CASSRQSSGNTIYF.

This clone was seen only once. V usage is TRBV28 and J usage is TRBJ1-1; TRBD1 might be the D (5 bases). The germline V gene encodes CDR1 MDHEN and CDR2 SYDVKM. The CDR3 covers 14 residues. With 4 bases removed from V and 11 bases from J, the gap between germline ends came to 20 bases. The CDR3 spells CASSSTFEGVVAFF. In DNA form, the CDR3 reads TGTGCCAGCAGTTCTACATTTGAAGGGGTTGTCGCTTTCTTT.

The chain carries TRBV7-9 and TRBJ2-5; 11 bases are a match to TRBD2. CDR1 is SEHNR, CDR2 FQNEAQ, per germline (reference sequence). There are 13 residues in the CDR3. J was trimmed by 4 bases and V by 6 bases; bases with no gene match: 1. CDR3 bases: TGTGCCAGCAGTACTAGCGGGGGAGAGACCCAGTACTTC. Protein: CASSTSGGETQYF.

V usage is TRBV7-8 and J usage is TRBJ1-2, with 9 bases matching TRBD1. There are 18 residues in the CDR3. Per the germline V gene, CDR1 is SGHVS and CDR2 is FQNEAQ. Trimming took 3 bases from V and 7 from J; bases not matched to a gene: 18. As DNA, the CDR3 is TGTGCCAGCAGCTTCTCCCCGAACCCCCGGGACAGGGATACTGGCTACACCTTC. Protein: CASSFSPNPRDRDTGYTF.

On this clone: Compared with germline, one end of the junction differs, possibly owing to a read error. The chain has TRBV4-2 and TRBJ2-3; 8 bases are a match to TRBD2. Germline CDR1 and CDR2: LGHNA and YNFKEQ. The CDR3 runs to 15 residues. This chain's CDR3 is CASSLSGGLGDTPYF. The CDR3 DNA reads as TGTGCCAGCAGCCTCTCGGGGGGGCTGGGAGATACGCCGTATTTT.

This clone was picked up one time. This chain joins TRBV4-3 and TRBJ1-2; D is undetermined. The CDR3 has 16 amino acids. Germline CDR1 reads LGHNA; CDR2 reads YSLEER. V lost 5 bases to trimming and J lost 4 bases, with 20 bases between them. CDR3 nucleotides: TGCGCCAGCAGCGACACCGTTCTACGGAAGATCTATGGCTACACCTTC. It translates to CASSDTVLRKIYGYTF.

This clone has just a few counts. This chain links TRBV4-3 with TRBJ2-1; TRBD2 matches at 10 bases. The V gene end was trimmed by 0 bases and the J gene end by 4 bases; junction bases not matched to a gene: 3. CDR3 size: 16 residues. Germline CDR1 is LGHNA and CDR2 is YSLEER. The CDR3 nucleotides read TGCGCCAGCAGCCAAGAGCCGACTAGCGGGTACAATGAGCAGTTCTTC. It is translated as CASSQEPTSGYNEQFF.